The 27 T cell receptor beta chains in this list originate from one sample, sequenced in a study of T-cell reconstitution after alpha-beta-depleted transplantation in children. It was with unique molecular identifiers that the TCRbeta library was prepared. TCRdb itself ran the PCR reads through MiXCR, one entry per CDR3 protein. The repertoire includes approximately 230,000 distinct CDR3 sequences, 25% of them detected once, and roughly 2.5% sits in the top ten. The specimen comprised PBMCs, sampled before TCRalphabeta/CD19-depleted stem cell transplant. These TCRs come from a girl aged 2-10 years with Fanconi anemia, due to receive a stem cell transplant.

The V and J genes are TRBV4-2 and TRBJ2-1; weak D call: TRBD2 (6 bases). Germline V gene lookup returns CDR1 LGHNA and CDR2 YNFKEQ. The CDR3 extends over 16 amino acids. The ends were cut back, 10 bases at V and 0 bases at J, with 19 bases in the middle. This CDR3 is CAMGSGRERSYNEQFF. The CDR3 DNA reads as TGTGCCATGGGCTCCGGGCGGGAACGCTCCTACAATGAGCAGTTCTTC.

This clonotype was recorded many times. The genes are TRBV18 and TRBJ2-3; 9 nucleotides agree with TRBD2. Germline CDR1 KGHSH, CDR2 LQKENI. CDR3 length: 15 residues. V lost 2 bases to trimming and J lost 1 base; unmatched junction nucleotides: 1. The CDR3 DNA is TGTGCCAGCTCACCAAGCGGGAGGCGCACAGATACGCAGTATTTT. Protein sequence: CASSPSGRRTDTQYF.

This clonotype showed up many times. The chain uses TRBV20-1 and TRBJ2-7; D might be TRBD1 or TRBD2, each matching 5 bases. CDR3 length: 13 residues. Trimming pared 3 bases from V and 0 bases from J, leaving 9 bases between. Germline-derived CDR1 and CDR2 are DFQATT and SNEGSKA (reference sequence). The CDR3 loop reads CSARGELSYEQYF. In nucleotides, the CDR3 is TGCAGTGCTAGGGGGGAGCTCTCCTACGAGCAGTACTTC.

This clonotype was counted a few times. The V call is TRBV7-8, the J call TRBJ2-1; 12 positions agree with TRBD2. With 0 bases clipped from V and 2 bases from J, the junction kept 5 bases outside the gene matches. CDR3 length equals 18 residues. Per germline, CDR1 SGHVS and CDR2 FQNEAQ. The CDR3 loop reads CASSLASASGGAYNEQFF. The CDR3, as DNA: TGTGCCAGCAGCTTAGCCTCGGCTAGCGGGGGGGCCTACAATGAGCAGTTCTTC.

This clonotype was found many times. The genes are TRBV9 and TRBJ2-7; 7 nucleotides match TRBD2. Germline V gene lookup returns CDR1 SGDLS and CDR2 YYNGEE. The CDR3 contains 15 residues. With 4 bases clipped from V and 4 bases from J, the junction kept 11 bases outside the gene matches. The CDR3 region is CASSTAASGIYEQYF. Here the CDR3 DNA reads TGTGCCAGCAGCACAGCGGCTAGCGGAATTTACGAGCAGTACTTC.

V usage is TRBV25-1 and J usage is TRBJ2-1; no reliable D call. V lost 5 bases and J 7 bases, leaving 12 bases between the germline ends. Germline V lookup: CDR1 MGHDK, CDR2 SYGVNS. The CDR3 runs 13 residues. The CDR3 DNA is TGTGCCAGCAGTAATGGAGCTCGGAATGAGCAGTTCTTC. It codes for CASSNGARNEQFF. Combining the CDR3 with reference TRBV25-1 and TRBJ2-1 gives the whole variable domain EADIYQTPRYLVIGTGKKITLECSQTMGHDKMYWYQQDPGMELHLIHYSYGVNSTEKGDLSSESTVSRIRTEHFPLTLESARPSHTSQYLCASSNGARNEQFFGPGTRLTVL.

Many counts were recorded for this clonotype. The chain combines TRBV6-1 with TRBJ2-1, with 7 bases aligning to TRBD2. V was pared by 9 bases and J by 12 bases, with 17 bases of the junction left unmatched. The CDR3 covers 14 residues. Germline-derived CDR1 and CDR2 are MNHNS and SASEGT. CDR3 protein: CASSRGGLELLQFF. Written as DNA, the CDR3 is TGTGCCAGTTCAAGGGGAGGACTAGAGCTTTTGCAGTTCTTC.

This chain connects TRBV5-1 to TRBJ2-3; D is uncertain. This CDR3 region has 14 residues. Germline CDR1 is SGHRS and CDR2 is YFSETQ. V was trimmed by 4 bases and J by 2 bases, leaving 11 bases between them. The CDR3 region has the DNA TGCGCCAGCAGCCTTAGGACCAACACAGATACGCAGTATTTT. Protein: CASSLRTNTDTQYF.

The chain uses TRBV10-1 and TRBJ2-3; TRBD2 matches at 10 bases. Germline V gives CDR1 WNHNN, CDR2 SYGVQD (reference sequence). CDR3 length: 19 amino acids. The J segment lost 5 bases and the V segment lost 3 bases, leaving 17 bases of the junction unmatched. The CDR3 reads CASSESGRAFGITRDTQYF. Written as DNA, the CDR3 is TGCGCCAGCAGTGAAAGCGGGAGGGCCTTCGGGATCACGAGAGATACGCAGTATTTT.

This rearrangement joins TRBV12-3 or TRBV12-4 to TRBJ1-2; the match to TRBD1 covers 8 bases. Trimming took 6 bases from V and 6 from J; bases not matched to a gene: 3. The CDR3 has 12 amino acids. The CDR3: CASRSGGHGYTF. CDR3 sequence (DNA): TGTGCCAGCAGATCAGGGGGCCATGGCTACACCTTC.

The genes are TRBV7-6 and TRBJ2-3, with D perhaps matching TRBD2 (5 bases). CDR1 is SGHVS, CDR2 FNYEAQ, per germline. The CDR3 length is 12 residues. V was cut by 4 bases and J by 5 bases, with 7 bases left in between. The CDR3 nucleotides read TGTGCCAGCAGCTACGGAGGAGATACGCAGTATTTT. Its protein product is CASSYGGDTQYF.

This clonotype was observed at least ten times. This chain links TRBV20-1 with TRBJ2-7; 10 nucleotides agree with TRBD2. The J segment lost 9 bases and the V segment lost 6 bases, leaving 11 bases of the junction unmatched. CDR1 is DFQATT, CDR2 SNEGSKA, per germline (reference sequence). The CDR3 has 13 amino acids. The CDR3 sequence: CSAAHSGGPGQYF. The CDR3 DNA follows: TGCAGTGCCGCTCATAGCGGGGGGCCTGGGCAGTACTTC.

This clonotype was seen only a few times. This chain connects TRBV7-2 to TRBJ2-3; 10 bases are shared with TRBD2. CDR1 is SGHTA and CDR2 is FQGNSA in the germline V gene. J gave up 3 bases and V 4 bases, and 4 bases lay outside the gene matches. The CDR3 sequence is 15 residues long. The CDR3 region is CASSSPSGGTDTQYF. CDR3 nucleotides: TGTGCCAGCAGCTCCCCTAGCGGGGGAACAGATACGCAGTATTTT.

This clonotype was observed a few times. The chain carries TRBV5-1 and TRBJ2-5, with D unclear. The CDR3 spans 13 residues. CDR1 and CDR2 (germline): SGHRS, YFSETQ. Between the trimmed V and J ends, which lost 0 bases and 4 bases, there was a span of 7 bases. The CDR3 nucleotides are TGCGCCAGCAGCTTGGCCTGGGGAGAGACCCAGTACTTC. This translates into CASSLAWGETQYF.

This clonotype occurred many times. The genes are TRBV18 and TRBJ2-3; D is unresolved. V shed 3 bases and J shed 7 bases, with 14 bases lying between them. Germline V gene sequence: CDR1 KGHSH, CDR2 LQKENI. This CDR3 contains 14 residues. The CDR3, as DNA: TGTGCCAGCTCACCTCCGGACCGCAGATATACGCAGTATTTT. Its protein is CASSPPDRRYTQYF.

This clonotype was counted at least ten times. The V gene is TRBV6-5, the J gene TRBJ2-7; 10 nucleotides line up with TRBD1. Losses at the gene ends were 1 base for V and 3 bases for J; bases not matched to a gene: 3. Germline CDR1 MNHEY, CDR2 SVGAGI. The CDR3 covers 15 residues. The CDR3 here is CASSYWGTGVYEQYF. As DNA, the CDR3 is TGTGCCAGCAGTTACTGGGGGACAGGGGTCTACGAGCAGTACTTC.

This clonotype was counted ten times or more. The chain uses TRBV20-1 and TRBJ2-1; no firm D call. This CDR3 is 14 amino acids long. Trimming left V 3 bases short and J 9 bases short, with 18 bases between. Germline lookup yields CDR1 DFQATT and CDR2 SNEGSKA (reference sequence). The CDR3 here is CSARPNPLVGEQFF. The CDR3 DNA reads TGCAGTGCTAGGCCTAACCCCCTAGTGGGTGAGCAGTTCTTC.

V gene TRBV28 combines with J gene TRBJ2-7; the D is unclear. Germline V gene lookup returns CDR1 MDHEN and CDR2 SYDVKM. There are 15 residues in the CDR3. Trimming took 0 bases from V and 3 from J, leaving 12 bases between them. The CDR3 DNA is TGTGCCAGCAGTTTATGGCGGAGTAAACGCTACGAGCAGTACTTC. Encoded protein: CASSLWRSKRYEQYF.

This clonotype was seen a handful of times. The rearrangement links TRBV28 to TRBJ2-7, with D tentatively TRBD1 (5 bases). This CDR3 has 16 amino acids. The germline gives CDR1 MDHEN, CDR2 SYDVKM. V was clipped by 1 base and J by 3 bases, with 16 bases between them. The CDR3 sequence is CASSLYGQGLNYEQYF. DNA of the CDR3: TGTGCCAGCAGTTTATATGGCCAGGGTCTGAACTACGAGCAGTACTTC.

This chain links TRBV7-3 with TRBJ2-2; D is perhaps TRBD1 or TRBD2 (5 bases each). Germline V gene data show CDR1 as SGHTA and CDR2 as FQGTGA. CDR3 size: 16 residues. The V end was cut by 1 base, the J end by 5 bases, with 14 bases between. The CDR3 DNA is TGTGCCAGCAGCTTAATGTTCGGGACCCAGACCGGGGAGCTGTTTTTT. Residues: CASSLMFGTQTGELFF.

The rearrangement joins TRBV7-9 to TRBJ1-2, with D hard to call. This CDR3 has 11 residues. Per germline, CDR1 SEHNR and CDR2 FQNEAQ (reference sequence). V lost 4 bases to trimming and J lost 8 bases, with 8 bases between them. The CDR3 loop reads CASSSAAGYTF. The DNA of the CDR3 is TGTGCCAGCAGCTCAGCGGCCGGCTACACCTTC.

This chain joins TRBV5-6 and TRBJ2-1; TRBD2 aligns across 10 bases. The CDR3 sequence is 16 residues long. CDR1 is SGHDT and CDR2 is YYEEEE in the germline V gene. V lost 4 bases, J lost 7 bases, and 11 bases stayed unmatched. The CDR3 nucleotides read TGTGCCAGCAGCCCGAACCTAGCGGGAGACTGGAATGAGCAGTTCTTC. It is translated as CASSPNLAGDWNEQFF. Full variable domain (outside the CDR3, taken from reference TRBV5-6 and TRBJ2-1): DAGVTQSPTHLIKTRGQQVTLRCSPKSGHDTVSWYQQALGQGPQFIFQYYEEEERQRGNFPDRFSGHQFPNYSSELNVNALLLGDSALYLCASSPNLAGDWNEQFFGPGTRLTVL.

The V and J genes are TRBV5-5 and TRBJ2-7; possibly TRBD2 for D (6 bases). The V and J ends lost 0 bases and 4 bases respectively, with 14 bases between them. CDR3 size: 15 residues. CDR1 is SGHKS, CDR2 YYEKEE, per germline (reference sequence). The CDR3 loop reads CASSLGVSGNYEQYF. The CDR3 DNA follows: TGTGCCAGCAGCTTGGGAGTTAGCGGAAATTACGAGCAGTACTTC.

This clonotype was observed a handful of times. This chain joins TRBV14 and TRBJ2-1; D remains unclear. From germline, CDR1 is SGHDN and CDR2 FVKESK. The V and J ends lost 7 bases and 10 bases respectively, with 2 bases between them. CDR3 size: 8 residues. CDR3: CASKEQFF. CDR3 sequence (DNA): TGTGCCAGCAAAGAGCAGTTCTTC.

Concerning this clonotype itself: The junction differs from germline at one of its ends, possibly a read error. This rearrangement joins TRBV11-2 to TRBJ2-5; 7 nucleotides align to TRBD2. This CDR3 is built from 13 residues. Germline V CDR1 and CDR2: SGHAT, FQNNGV. As DNA, the CDR3 is TGTGCCACCAGCGGGACTATCGCGGAGACCCAGTACTTC. It codes for CATSGTIAETQYF. The whole variable domain, remainder taken from reference TRBV11-2 and TRBJ2-5, is EAGVAQSPRYKIIEKRQSVAFWCNPISGHATLYWYQQILGQGPKLLIQFQNNGVVDDSQLPKDRFSAERLKGVDSTLKIQPAKLEDSAVYLCATSGTIAETQYFGPGTRLLVL.

The chain recombines TRBV7-9 with TRBJ2-3; D unresolved. V dropped 2 bases and J dropped 0 bases, with 9 bases sitting between them. Germline values: CDR1 SEHNR, CDR2 FQNEAQ (reference sequence). The CDR3 is 15 residues long. The CDR3: CASSLLASSTDTQYF. The CDR3 DNA is TGTGCCAGCAGCTTACTGGCCTCTAGCACAGATACGCAGTATTTT.

This clonotype came up many times. The CDR3 protein is CASSRDRGQETQYF. CDR3 coding DNA: TGTGCCAGCAGCCGGGACAGGGGCCAAGAGACCCAGTACTTC. This chain links TRBV14 with TRBJ2-5; 10 nucleotides match TRBD1. The CDR3 contains 14 residues. CDR1 is SGHDN, CDR2 FVKESK, per germline. J gave up 1 base and V 4 bases, and 0 bases lay outside the gene matches.